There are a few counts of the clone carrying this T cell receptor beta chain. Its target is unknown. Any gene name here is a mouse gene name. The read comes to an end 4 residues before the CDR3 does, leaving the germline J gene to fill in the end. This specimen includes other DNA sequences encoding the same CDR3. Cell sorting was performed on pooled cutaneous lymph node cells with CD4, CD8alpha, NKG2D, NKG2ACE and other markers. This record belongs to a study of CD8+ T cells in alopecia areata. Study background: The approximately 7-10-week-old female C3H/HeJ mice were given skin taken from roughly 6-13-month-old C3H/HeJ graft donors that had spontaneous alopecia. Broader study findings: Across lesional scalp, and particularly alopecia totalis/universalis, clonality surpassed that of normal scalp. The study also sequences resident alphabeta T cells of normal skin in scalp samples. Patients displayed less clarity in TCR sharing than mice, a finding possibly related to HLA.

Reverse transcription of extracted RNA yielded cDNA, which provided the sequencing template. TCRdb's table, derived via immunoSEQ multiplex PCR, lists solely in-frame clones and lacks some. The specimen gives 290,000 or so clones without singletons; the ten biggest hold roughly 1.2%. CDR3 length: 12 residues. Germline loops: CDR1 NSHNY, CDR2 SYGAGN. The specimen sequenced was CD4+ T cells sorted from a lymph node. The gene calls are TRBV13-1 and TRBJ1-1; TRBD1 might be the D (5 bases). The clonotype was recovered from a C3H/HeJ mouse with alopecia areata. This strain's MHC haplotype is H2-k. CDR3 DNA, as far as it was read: TGTGCCAGCAGTGATGCAGGGAGA. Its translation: CASSDAGR. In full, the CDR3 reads CASSDAGREVFF.